This T cell receptor (beta chain) stems from a study of beta chain features in type 1 diabetes. General study results and limits: Any HLA effect on TCRB rearrangement was left unresolved by small sub-analyses. Within each of all four CD4+ subsets, Type 1 diabetes patients had TCRB CDR3s that were moderately but significantly shorter. The naive, central memory and Treg TCRB repertoires of patients appeared to be more similar to one another than those of healthy donors.

This clone has a handful of counts. No antigen is known for it. At the DNA level, this CDR3 is encoded by other sequences in the same sample as well. The CDR3 covers 13 residues. The germline V gene has CDR1 SGDLS and CDR2 YYNGEE. V lost 0 bases and J 4 bases, leaving 5 bases between the germline ends. TCRB transcripts that were expressed got sequenced, as all of the isolated RNA had been reverse transcribed. Sequencing was performed with immunoSEQ multiplex PCR; in TCRdb, only in-frame clones are kept and a portion is missing. This table holds 860,000 or so clones, around a sixth found once. The specimen was naive CD4+ T cells from blood. The gene calls are TRBV9 and TRBJ2-1; D is uncertain. This TCR was sampled from a woman younger than 30 in good health. In DNA, the CDR3 is TGTGCCAGCAGCGTAGATCGTTACAATGAGCAGTTCTTC. Residues: CASSVDRYNEQFF. The complete variable domain, with remaining parts taken from reference TRBV9 and TRBJ2-1, reads DSGVTQTPKHLITATGQRVTLRCSPRSGDLSVYWYQQSLDQGLQFLIQYYNGEERAKGNILERFSAQQFPDLHSELNLSSLELGDSALYFCASSVDRYNEQFFGPGTRLTVL.